Detailed here is one TCR beta chain. The germline V gene encodes CDR1 SGHTA and CDR2 FQGNSA. CDR3 length equals 15 residues. V gave up 1 base and J gave up 5 bases; unmatched junction bases: 7. In the original processing: Amplifying reference gene primers gave estimates of nucleated cell counts. Profiled with immunoSEQ multiplex PCR; TCRdb holds only in-frame clones, not every one. V, J and clone size are those of that table, while D and trimming were read from the DNA. Of about 300,000 clones in the sample, approximately 90% are singletons; the top ten hold approximately 5%. The sample is drawn from a study of blood T cell repertoires in COVID-19. Study-level background: PBMCs, B-cell-depleted T cells, or T cells were the source of the cDNA or gDNA that made up the material.

Clinical history as reported by participants underpinned cohort assignment. Donors in Cohort 3 who had recovered were those with two negative PCRs, healthcare professional clearance, or resolution of their symptoms. The origin of this receptor is a woman aged 30 to 39 who had recovered from COVID-19. Sequenced sample: PBMCs or T cells enriched from blood (not recorded which). The chain uses TRBV7-2 and TRBJ2-5; 7 bases agree with TRBD2. The chain's CDR3 is CASSLGGGTMETQYF. CDR3 in DNA: TGTGCCAGCAGCTTAGGGGGGGGGACTATGGAGACCCAGTACTTC.